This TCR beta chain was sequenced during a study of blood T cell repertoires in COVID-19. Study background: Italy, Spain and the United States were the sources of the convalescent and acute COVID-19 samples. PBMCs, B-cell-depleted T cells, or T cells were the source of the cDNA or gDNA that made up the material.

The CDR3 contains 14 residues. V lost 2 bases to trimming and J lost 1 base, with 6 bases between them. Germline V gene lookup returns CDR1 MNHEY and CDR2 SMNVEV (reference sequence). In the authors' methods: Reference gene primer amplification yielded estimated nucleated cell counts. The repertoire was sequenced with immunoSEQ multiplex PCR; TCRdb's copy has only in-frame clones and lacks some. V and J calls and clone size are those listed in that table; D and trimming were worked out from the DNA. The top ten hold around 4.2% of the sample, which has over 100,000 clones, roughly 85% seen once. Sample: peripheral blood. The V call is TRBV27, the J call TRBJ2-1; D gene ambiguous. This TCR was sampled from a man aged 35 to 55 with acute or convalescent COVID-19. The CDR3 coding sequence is TGTGCCAGCAGTTTAGAAGCTTCCTACAATGAGCAGTTCTTC. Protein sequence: CASSLEASYNEQFF.